Below, 7 T cell receptor beta chains from the same sample are listed, as sequenced in a study of shared clonotypes between healthy human individuals. Profiling relied on immunoSEQ multiplex PCR, and the TCRdb table lists in-frame clones only, not all of them. The sample lists roughly 2.5 million clones; about 92% were seen once. Sequenced input: naive CD4+ T cells sorted from blood. Subset: CD45RA+ positively selected. The receptors stem from a man younger than 35 in good health.

The V gene is TRBV28, the J gene TRBJ1-5; D is undetermined. Germline V gene data show CDR1 as MDHEN and CDR2 as SYDVKM. V shed 6 bases and J shed 2 bases, with 14 bases lying between them. The CDR3 is made up of 15 amino acids. The CDR3 protein is CASSDSGFGNQPQHF. For the CDR3, the DNA is TGTGCCAGCAGCGATTCGGGGTTCGGCAATCAGCCCCAGCATTTT.

Worth noting for this clone: Within the sample, other DNA sequences also encode this same CDR3. The CDR3 is CASSSDYEQYF. The CDR3 DNA reads TGTGCCAGCTCCTCGGACTACGAGCAGTACTTC. The V call is TRBV18, the J call TRBJ2-7; no clear D gene. The CDR3 extends over 11 amino acids. Deletions cut 6 bases from V and 3 bases from J, with 6 bases between. Germline CDR1 KGHSH, CDR2 LQKENI. The whole variable domain, filled in from reference TRBV18 and TRBJ2-7, reads NAGVMQNPRHLVRRRGQEARLRCSPMKGHSHVYWYRQLPEEGLKFMVYLQKENIIDESGMPKERFSAEFPKEGPSILRIQQVVRGDSAAYFCASSSDYEQYFGPGTRLTVT.

Concerning this clone: An end of the junction does not agree with germline; a read error may underlie this. This chain connects TRBV6-5 to TRBJ2-2; D is possibly TRBD2 (6 bases). CDR3 size: 15 residues. Germline lookup yields CDR1 MNHEY and CDR2 SVGAGI. CDR3 in DNA: TGTGCCAGCAGTTCGGGTCTAGCGAAGACCGGGGAGCTGTTTTTT. Amino acid sequence: CASSSGLAKTGELFF.

The rearrangement links TRBV19 to TRBJ1-1; D is possibly TRBD1 (5 bases). Germline-derived CDR1 and CDR2 are LNHDA and SQIVND (reference sequence). Trimming left V 6 bases short and J 5 bases short, with 19 bases between. The CDR3 sequence is 15 residues long. CDR3: CASSPTWGGRTEAFF. The CDR3 coding sequence is TGTGCCAGTAGCCCCACATGGGGCGGGAGGACTGAAGCTTTCTTT. Supplemented by reference TRBV19 and TRBJ1-1, the full variable domain reads DGGITQSPKYLFRKEGQNVTLSCEQNLNHDAMYWYRQDPGQGLRLIYYSQIVNDFQKGDIAEGYSVSREKKESFPLTVTSAQKNPTAFYLCASSPTWGGRTEAFFGQGTRLTVV.

The chain is built from TRBV5-4 and TRBJ2-5; 9 nucleotides align to TRBD1. The CDR3 totals 17 residues. Germline V gene data show CDR1 as SGHNT and CDR2 as YYREEE (reference sequence). Trimming cost V 1 base and J 2 bases; bases outside gene matches: 9. CDR3 nucleotides: TGTGCCAGCAGCTTGTATTCCCGGGACAGGGCACAAGAGACCCAGTACTTC. It specifies CASSLYSRDRAQETQYF.

V is TRBV6-1 and J is TRBJ2-5; TRBD2 agrees at 13 bases. Germline CDR1 MNHNS, CDR2 SASEGT. The CDR3 is made up of 16 amino acids. Losses at the gene ends were 4 bases for V and 3 bases for J; bases not matched to a gene: 5. In DNA, the CDR3 is TGTGCCAGCAGTGGAGAACTAGCGGGAGGGAAAGAGACCCAGTACTTC. It translates to CASSGELAGGKETQYF.

The chain is built from TRBV4-1 and TRBJ2-1, with D hard to call. Trimming removed 2 bases at V and 1 base at J, with 12 bases between. The CDR3 totals 16 residues. CDR1 and CDR2 (germline): MGHRA, YSYEKL. The CDR3: CASSQTPLGSYNEQFF. The CDR3 DNA sequence: TGCGCCAGCAGCCAAACTCCTCTGGGTTCCTACAATGAGCAGTTCTTC.